The clone carrying this T cell receptor beta chain has a single count. What it binds is unknown. The sample originates from a study of PD-1 blockade in classical Hodgkin lymphoma. The CDR3 spans 15 residues. The V segment lost 5 bases and the J segment 7 bases; nucleotides outside the gene matches: 8. Looked up from germline, CDR1 is LNHDA and CDR2 is SQIVND (reference sequence). Sample time point: newly diagnosed, previously untreated cHL patient sample. By magnetic negative selection, CD4+ T cells were purified from thawed PBMCs. As a comparison, the study used PBMCs from newly diagnosed, untreated classical Hodgkin lymphoma. TCRdb's table, derived via immunoSEQ multiplex PCR, lists solely in-frame clones and lacks some. The table has roughly 30,000 clones, around nine tenths seen once; the top ten hold around 0.2%. Findings and caveats of the study: Causes of the repertoire differences remain undefined, possibly disease activity or prior therapy. Before treatment, TCR diversity in newly diagnosed patients was reportedly lower than in healthy donors.

The receptor comes from a human donor with classical Hodgkin lymphoma. Material: CD4+ T cells from blood. The chain links TRBV19 to TRBJ1-6, with 7 bases identical to TRBD1. This CDR3 reads CASSGSGTVNSPLHF. CDR3 sequence (DNA): TGTGCCAGTAGTGGTTCCGGGACAGTGAATTCACCCCTCCACTTT.